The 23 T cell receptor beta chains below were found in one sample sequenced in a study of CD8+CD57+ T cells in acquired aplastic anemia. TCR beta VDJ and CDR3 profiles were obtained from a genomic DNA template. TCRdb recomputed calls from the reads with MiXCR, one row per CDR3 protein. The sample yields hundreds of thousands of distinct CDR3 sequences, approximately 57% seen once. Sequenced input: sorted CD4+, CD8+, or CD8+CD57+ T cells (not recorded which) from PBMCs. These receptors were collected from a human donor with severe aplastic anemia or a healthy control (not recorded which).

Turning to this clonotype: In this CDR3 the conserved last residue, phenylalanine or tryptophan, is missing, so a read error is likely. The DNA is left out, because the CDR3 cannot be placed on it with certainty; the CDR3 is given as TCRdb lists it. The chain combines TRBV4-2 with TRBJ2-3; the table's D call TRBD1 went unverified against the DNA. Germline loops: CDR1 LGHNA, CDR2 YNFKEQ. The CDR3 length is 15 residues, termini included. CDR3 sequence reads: CASSQDSRVSDTQYS.

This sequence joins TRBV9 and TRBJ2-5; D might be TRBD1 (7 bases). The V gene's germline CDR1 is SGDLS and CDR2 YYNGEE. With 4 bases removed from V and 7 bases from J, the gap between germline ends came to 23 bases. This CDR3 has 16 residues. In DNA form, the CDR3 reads TGTGCCAGCAGCCCCGGGGGCCAGGGGGACCTCATGACCCAGTACTTC. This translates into CASSPGGQGDLMTQYF.

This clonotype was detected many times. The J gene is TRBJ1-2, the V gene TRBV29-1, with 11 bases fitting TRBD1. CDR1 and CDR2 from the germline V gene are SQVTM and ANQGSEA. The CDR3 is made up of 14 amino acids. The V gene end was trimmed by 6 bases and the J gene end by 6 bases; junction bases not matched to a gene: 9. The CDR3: CSVARGQGADGYTF. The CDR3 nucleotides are TGCAGCGTGGCCCGCGGACAGGGGGCGGATGGCTACACCTTC. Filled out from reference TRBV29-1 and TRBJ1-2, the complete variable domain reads SAVISQKPSRDICQRGTSLTIQCQVDSQVTMMFWYRQQPGQSLTLIATANQGSEATYESGFVIDKFPISRPNLTFSTLTVSNMSPEDSSIYLCSVARGQGADGYTFGSGTRLTVV.

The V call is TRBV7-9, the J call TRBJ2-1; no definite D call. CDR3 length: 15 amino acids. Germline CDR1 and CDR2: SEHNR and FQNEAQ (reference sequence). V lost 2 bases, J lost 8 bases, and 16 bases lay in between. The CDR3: CASSLSPQPAHEQFF. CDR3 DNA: TGTGCCAGCAGCTTAAGTCCTCAACCCGCCCATGAGCAGTTCTTC.

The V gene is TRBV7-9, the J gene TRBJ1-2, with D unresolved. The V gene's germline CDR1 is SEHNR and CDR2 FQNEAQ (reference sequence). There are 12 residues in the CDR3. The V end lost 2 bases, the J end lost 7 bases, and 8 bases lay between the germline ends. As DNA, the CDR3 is TGTGCCAGCAGCTTACGGCCGGCTGGCTACACCTTC. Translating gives CASSLRPAGYTF.

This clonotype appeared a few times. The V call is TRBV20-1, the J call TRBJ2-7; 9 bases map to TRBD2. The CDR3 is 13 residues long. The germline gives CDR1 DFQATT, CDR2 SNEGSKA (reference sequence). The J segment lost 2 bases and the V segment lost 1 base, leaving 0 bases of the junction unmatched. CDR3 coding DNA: TGCAGTGCTAGAGCTAGCGGGACCTACGAGCAGTACTTC. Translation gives CSARASGTYEQYF.

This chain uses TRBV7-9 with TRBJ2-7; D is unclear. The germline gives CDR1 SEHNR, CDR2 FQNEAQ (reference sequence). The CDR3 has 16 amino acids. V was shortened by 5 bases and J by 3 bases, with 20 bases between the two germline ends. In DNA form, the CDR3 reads TGTGCCAGCAGCATTATGCCTCCGCCTAGTCTCTACGAGCAGTACTTC. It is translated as CASSIMPPPSLYEQYF.

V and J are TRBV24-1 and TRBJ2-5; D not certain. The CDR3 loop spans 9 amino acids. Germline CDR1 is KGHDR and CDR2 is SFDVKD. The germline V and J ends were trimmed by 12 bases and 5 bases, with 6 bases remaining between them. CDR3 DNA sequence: TGTGCCCATTACGAGACCCAGTACTTC. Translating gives CAHYETQYF.

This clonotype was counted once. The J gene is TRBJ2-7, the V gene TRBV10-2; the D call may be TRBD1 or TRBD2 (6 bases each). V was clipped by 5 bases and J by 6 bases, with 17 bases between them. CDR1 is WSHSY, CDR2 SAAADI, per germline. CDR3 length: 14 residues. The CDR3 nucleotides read TGCGCCAGCAGTAACGTCGGGGGCTTCGGCGAGCAGTACTTC. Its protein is CASSNVGGFGEQYF.

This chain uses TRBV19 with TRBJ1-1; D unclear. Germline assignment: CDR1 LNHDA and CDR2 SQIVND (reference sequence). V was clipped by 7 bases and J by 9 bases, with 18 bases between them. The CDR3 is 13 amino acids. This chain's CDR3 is CASNSALDPQAFF. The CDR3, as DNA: TGTGCCAGTAATTCGGCCCTCGACCCGCAAGCTTTCTTT.

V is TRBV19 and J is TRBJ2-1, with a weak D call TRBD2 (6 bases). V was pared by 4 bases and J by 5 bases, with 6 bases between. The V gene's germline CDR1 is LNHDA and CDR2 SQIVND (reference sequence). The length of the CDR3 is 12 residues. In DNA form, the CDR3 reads TGTGCCAGTAGTAGGGGGGACAATGAGCAGTTCTTC. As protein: CASSRGDNEQFF.

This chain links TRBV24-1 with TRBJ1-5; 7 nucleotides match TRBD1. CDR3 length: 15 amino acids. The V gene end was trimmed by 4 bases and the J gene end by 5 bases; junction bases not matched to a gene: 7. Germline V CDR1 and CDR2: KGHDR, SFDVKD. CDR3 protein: CATSDTTGNYQPQHF. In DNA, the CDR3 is TGTGCCACCAGTGACACGACAGGGAATTATCAGCCCCAGCATTTT.

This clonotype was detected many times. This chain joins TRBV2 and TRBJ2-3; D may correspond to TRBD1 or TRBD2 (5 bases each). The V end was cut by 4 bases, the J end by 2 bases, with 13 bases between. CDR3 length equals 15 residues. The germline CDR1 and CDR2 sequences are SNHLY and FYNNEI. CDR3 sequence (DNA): TGTGCCAGCAGTGGACCGGGGCCCTCCACAGATACGCAGTATTTT. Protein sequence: CASSGPGPSTDTQYF. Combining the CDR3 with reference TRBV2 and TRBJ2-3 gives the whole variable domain EPEVTQTPSHQVTQMGQEVILRCVPISNHLYFYWYRQILGQKVEFLVSFYNNEISEKSEIFDDQFSVERPDGSNFTLKIRSTKLEDSAMYFCASSGPGPSTDTQYFGPGTRLTVL.

The CDR3 nucleotides are TGTGCCAGCAGCTTAGGAGGCGGGACAGGGGGCTACGAGCAGTACTTC. It codes for CASSLGGGTGGYEQYF. The chain uses TRBV7-9 and TRBJ2-7, with 11 positions matching TRBD1. The CDR3 covers 16 residues. Trimming at V came to 1 base and at J to 3 bases, leaving 5 bases not matched to a gene. The germline CDR1 and CDR2 sequences are SEHNR and FQNEAQ (reference sequence).

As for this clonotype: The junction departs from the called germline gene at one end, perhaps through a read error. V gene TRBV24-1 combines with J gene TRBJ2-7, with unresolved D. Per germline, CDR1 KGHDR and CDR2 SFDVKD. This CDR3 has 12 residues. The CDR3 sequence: CAISDTSYEQYF. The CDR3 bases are TGTGCCATCAGTGATACCTCCTACGAGCAGTACTTC.

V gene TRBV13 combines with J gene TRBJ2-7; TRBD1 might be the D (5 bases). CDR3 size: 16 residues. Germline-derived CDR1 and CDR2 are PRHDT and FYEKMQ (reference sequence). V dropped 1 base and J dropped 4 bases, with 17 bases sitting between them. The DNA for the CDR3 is TGTGCCAGCAGCTTAGTTGGGGCAGGGAAGTGGTACGAGCAGTACTTC. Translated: CASSLVGAGKWYEQYF.

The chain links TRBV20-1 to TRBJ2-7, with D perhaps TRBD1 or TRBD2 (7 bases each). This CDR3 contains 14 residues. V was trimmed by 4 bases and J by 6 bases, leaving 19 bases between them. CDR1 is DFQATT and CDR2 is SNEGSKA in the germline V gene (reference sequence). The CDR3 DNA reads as TGCAGTGCTACCCGGGGAGGGGGCGCGTCCGAGCAGTACTTC. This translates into CSATRGGGASEQYF.

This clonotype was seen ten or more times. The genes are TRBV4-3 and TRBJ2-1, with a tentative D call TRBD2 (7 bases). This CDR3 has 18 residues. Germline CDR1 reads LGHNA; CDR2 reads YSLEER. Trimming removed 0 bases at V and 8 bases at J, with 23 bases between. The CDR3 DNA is TGCGCCAGCAGCCAAGATCTTGGCGGGGGCTCCCTCGGCGATGAGCAGTTCTTC. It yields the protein CASSQDLGGGSLGDEQFF.

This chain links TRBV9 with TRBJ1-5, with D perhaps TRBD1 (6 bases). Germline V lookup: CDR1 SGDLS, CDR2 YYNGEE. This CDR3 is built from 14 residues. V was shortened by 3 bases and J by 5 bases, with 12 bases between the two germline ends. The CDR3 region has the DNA TGTGCCAGCAGCGATAGGGGGGAATATCAGCCCCAGCATTTT. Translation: CASSDRGEYQPQHF.

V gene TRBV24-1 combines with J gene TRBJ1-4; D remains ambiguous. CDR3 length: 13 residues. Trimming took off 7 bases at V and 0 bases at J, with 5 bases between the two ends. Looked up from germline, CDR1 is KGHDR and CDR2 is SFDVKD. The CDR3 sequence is CATRDATNEKLFF. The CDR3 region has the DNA TGTGCCACCAGGGATGCAACTAATGAAAAACTGTTTTTT.

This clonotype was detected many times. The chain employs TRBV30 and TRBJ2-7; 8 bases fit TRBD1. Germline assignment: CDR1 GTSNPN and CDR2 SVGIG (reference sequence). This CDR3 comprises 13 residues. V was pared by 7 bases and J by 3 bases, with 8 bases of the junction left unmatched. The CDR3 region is CAYGTGGLYEQYF. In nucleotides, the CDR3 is TGTGCCTACGGGACAGGAGGTCTCTACGAGCAGTACTTC.

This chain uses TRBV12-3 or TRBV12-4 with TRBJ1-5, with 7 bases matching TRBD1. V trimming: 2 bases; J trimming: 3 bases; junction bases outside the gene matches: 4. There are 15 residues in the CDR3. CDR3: CASSLPGQVNQPQHF. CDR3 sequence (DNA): TGTGCCAGCAGTTTACCCGGACAGGTCAATCAGCCCCAGCATTTT.

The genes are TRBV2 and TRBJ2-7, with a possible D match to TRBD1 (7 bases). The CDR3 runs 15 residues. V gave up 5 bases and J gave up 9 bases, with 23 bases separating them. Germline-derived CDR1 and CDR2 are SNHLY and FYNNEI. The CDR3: CASSRGQAGTLGQYF. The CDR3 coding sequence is TGTGCCAGCAGTAGAGGACAGGCGGGAACCCTCGGGCAGTACTTC.